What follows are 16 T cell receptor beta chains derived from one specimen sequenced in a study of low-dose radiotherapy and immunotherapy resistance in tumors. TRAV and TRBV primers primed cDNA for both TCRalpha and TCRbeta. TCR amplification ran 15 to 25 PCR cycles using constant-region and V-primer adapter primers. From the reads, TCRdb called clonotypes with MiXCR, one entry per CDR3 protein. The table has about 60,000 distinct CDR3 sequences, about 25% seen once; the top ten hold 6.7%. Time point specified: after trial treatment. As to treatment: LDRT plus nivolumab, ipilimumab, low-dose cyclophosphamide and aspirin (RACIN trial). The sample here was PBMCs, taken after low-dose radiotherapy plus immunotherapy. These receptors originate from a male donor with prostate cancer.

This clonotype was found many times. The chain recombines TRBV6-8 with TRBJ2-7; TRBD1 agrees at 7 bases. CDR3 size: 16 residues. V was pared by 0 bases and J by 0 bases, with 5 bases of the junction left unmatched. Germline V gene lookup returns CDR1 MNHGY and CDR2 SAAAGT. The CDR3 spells CASSYSRTGDSYEQYF. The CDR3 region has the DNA TGTGCCAGCAGTTACTCGAGGACAGGCGACTCCTACGAGCAGTACTTC.

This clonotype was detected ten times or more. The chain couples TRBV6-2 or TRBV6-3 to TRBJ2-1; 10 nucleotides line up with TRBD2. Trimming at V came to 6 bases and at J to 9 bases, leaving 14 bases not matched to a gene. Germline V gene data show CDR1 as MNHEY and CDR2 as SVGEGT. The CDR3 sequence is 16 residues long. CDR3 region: CASRLAGLADQGEQFF. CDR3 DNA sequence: TGTGCCAGCAGGCTGGCAGGACTAGCGGATCAGGGTGAGCAGTTCTTC.

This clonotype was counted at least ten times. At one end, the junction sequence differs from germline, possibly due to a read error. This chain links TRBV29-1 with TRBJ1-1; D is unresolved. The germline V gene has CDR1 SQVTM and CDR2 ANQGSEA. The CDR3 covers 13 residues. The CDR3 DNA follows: TGCAGCGTTGAAGGGTTACTGAACTCTGAAGCTTTCTTT. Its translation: CSVEGLLNSEAFF.

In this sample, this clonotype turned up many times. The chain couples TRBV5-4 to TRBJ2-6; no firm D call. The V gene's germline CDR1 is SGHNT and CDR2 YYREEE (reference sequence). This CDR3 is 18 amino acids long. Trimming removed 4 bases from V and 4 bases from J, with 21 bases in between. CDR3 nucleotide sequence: TGTGCCAGCAGCGATGGCGCTCTTCTACGAGACGGGGCCAACGTCCTGACTTTC. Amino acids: CASSDGALLRDGANVLTF.

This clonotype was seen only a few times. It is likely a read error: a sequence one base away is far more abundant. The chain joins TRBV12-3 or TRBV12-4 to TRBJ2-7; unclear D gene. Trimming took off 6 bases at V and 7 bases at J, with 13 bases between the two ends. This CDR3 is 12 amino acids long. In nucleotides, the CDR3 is TGTGCCAGCAGAACTTCTCTCGGAGAGCAGTACTTC. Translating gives CASRTSLGEQYF.

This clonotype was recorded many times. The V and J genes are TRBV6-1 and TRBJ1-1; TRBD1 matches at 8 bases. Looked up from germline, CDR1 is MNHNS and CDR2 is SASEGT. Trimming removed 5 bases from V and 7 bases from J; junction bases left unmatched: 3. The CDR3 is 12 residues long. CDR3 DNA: TGTGCCAGCAGTCGACAGGGGAATGAAGCTTTCTTT. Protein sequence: CASSRQGNEAFF.

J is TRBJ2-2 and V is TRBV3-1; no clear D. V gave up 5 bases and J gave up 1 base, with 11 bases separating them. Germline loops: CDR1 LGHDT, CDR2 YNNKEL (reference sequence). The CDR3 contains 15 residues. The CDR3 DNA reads TGTGCCAGCAGCTCGCGAACCGTGAACACCGGGGAGCTGTTTTTT. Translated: CASSSRTVNTGELFF.

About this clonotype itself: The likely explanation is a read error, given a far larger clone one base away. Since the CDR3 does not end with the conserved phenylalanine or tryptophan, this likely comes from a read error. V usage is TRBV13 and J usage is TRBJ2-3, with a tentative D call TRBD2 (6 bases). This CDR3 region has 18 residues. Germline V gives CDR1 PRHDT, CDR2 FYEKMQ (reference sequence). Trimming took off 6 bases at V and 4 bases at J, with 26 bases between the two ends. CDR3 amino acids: CASSVAGSTGLYPDTQYL. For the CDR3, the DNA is TGTGCCAGCAGTGTCGCCGGGAGTACGGGTTTGTATCCAGATACGCAGTATTTG.

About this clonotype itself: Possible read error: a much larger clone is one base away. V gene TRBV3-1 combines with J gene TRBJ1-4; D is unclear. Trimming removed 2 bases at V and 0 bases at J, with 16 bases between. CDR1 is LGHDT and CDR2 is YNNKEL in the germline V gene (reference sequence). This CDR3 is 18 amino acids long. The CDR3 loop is CASSQSWQRSTTNEKLFF. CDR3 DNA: TGTGCCAGCAGCCAATCTTGGCAGAGGTCTACAACTAATGAAAAACTGTTTTTT.

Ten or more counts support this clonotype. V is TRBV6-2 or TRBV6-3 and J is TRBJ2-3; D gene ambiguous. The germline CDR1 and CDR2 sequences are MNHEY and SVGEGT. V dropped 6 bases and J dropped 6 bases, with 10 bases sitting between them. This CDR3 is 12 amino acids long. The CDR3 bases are TGTGCCAGCAGCGCAACCTTGGATACGCAGTATTTT. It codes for CASSATLDTQYF.

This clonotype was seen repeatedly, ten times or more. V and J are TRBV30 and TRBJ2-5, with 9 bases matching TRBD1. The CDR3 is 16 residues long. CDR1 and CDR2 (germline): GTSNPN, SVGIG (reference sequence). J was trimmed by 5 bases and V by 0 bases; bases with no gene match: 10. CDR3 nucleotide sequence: TGTGCCTGGAGTGTACGGGTCGGGACAGGGTGGGAGACCCAGTACTTC. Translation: CAWSVRVGTGWETQYF. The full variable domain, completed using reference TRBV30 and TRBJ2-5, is SQTIHQWPATLVQPVGSPLSLECTVEGTSNPNLYWYRQAAGRGLQLLFYSVGIGQISSEVPQNLSASRPQDRQFILSSKKLLLSDSGFYLCAWSVRVGTGWETQYFGPGTRLLVL.

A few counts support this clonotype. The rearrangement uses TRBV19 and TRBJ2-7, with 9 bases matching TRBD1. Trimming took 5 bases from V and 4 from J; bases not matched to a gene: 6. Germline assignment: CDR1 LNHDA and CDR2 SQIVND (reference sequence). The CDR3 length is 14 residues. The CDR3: CASSYRGRGYEQYF. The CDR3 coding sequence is TGTGCCAGTAGTTACAGGGGGCGTGGGTACGAGCAGTACTTC.

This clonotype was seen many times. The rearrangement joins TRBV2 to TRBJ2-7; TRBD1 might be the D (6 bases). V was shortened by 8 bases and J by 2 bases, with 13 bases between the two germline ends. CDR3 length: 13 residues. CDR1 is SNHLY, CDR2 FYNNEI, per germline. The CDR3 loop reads CASRTTGTYEQYF. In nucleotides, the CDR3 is TGTGCCAGCCGTACCACAGGGACCTACGAGCAGTACTTC.

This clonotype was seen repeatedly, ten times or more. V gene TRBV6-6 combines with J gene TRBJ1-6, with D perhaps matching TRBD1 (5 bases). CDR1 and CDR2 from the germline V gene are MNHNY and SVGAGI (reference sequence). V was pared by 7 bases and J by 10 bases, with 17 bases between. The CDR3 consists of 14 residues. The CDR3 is CASTTRASDSPLHF. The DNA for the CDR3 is TGTGCCAGCACGACCAGGGCATCAGACTCACCCCTCCACTTT.

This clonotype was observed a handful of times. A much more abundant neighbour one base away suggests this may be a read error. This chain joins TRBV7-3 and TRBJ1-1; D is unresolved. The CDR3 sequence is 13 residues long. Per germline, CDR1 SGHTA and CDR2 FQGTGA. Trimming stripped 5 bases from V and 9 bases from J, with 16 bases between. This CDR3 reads CASSLGGKAKAFF. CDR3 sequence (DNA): TGTGCCAGCAGCCTTGGAGGGAAGGCTAAAGCTTTCTTT.

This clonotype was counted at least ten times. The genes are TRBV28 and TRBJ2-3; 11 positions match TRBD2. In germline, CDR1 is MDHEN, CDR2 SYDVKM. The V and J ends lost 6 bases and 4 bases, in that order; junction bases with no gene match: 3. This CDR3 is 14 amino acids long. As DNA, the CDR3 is TGTGCCAGCAGCCTAGCGGGAGGCCCAGATACGCAGTATTTT. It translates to CASSLAGGPDTQYF.